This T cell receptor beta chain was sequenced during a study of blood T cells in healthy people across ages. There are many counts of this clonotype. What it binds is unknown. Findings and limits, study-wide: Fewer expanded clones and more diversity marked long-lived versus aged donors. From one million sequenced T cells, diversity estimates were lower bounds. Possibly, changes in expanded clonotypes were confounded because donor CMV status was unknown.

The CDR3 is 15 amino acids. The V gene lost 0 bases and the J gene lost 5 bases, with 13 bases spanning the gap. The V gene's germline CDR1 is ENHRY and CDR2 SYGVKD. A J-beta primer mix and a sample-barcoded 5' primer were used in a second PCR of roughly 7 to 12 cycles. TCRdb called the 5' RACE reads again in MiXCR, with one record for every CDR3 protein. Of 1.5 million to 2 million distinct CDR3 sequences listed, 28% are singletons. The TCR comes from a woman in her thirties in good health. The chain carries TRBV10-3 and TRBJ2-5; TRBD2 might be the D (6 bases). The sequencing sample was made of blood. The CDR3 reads CAISESSGLLETQYF. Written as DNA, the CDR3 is TGTGCCATCAGTGAGTCTAGCGGTCTTTTGGAGACCCAGTACTTC.